The entry below gives a single T cell receptor (beta chain) sequence along with its context. The data were taken from a study of blood T cell repertoires in COVID-19. Overall study: The United States, Italy and Spain provided the acute and convalescent COVID-19 samples. PBMCs, B-cell-depleted T cells, or T cells provided the cDNA or gDNA that made up the material.

Enrolled during active infection, Seattle patients were then followed longitudinally. In the original workflow: For nucleated cells, counts were estimated from reference gene primer amplification. The method was immunoSEQ multiplex PCR; TCRdb's version includes in-frame clones alone and lacks a portion of them. V, J and clone size are those of that table, while D and trimming were read from the DNA. The table has about 300,000 clones, around 90% seen once. The sequenced sample was peripheral blood. The receptor's source is a woman aged 45 to 65 with COVID-19, enrolled during active disease.

The CDR3, as DNA: TGTGCCAGCAGCGTCCTCGGACAGGGCTCCTACAATGAGCAGTTCTTC. Translation gives CASSVLGQGSYNEQFF. This rearrangement joins TRBV9 to TRBJ2-1; 8 nucleotides match TRBD1. The junction had 4 bases not matched to a gene; V was cut back by 2 bases and J by 0 bases. The germline gives CDR1 SGDLS, CDR2 YYNGEE. The CDR3 is 16 residues long. The full variable domain, its missing parts supplied by reference TRBV9 and TRBJ2-1, is DSGVTQTPKHLITATGQRVTLRCSPRSGDLSVYWYQQSLDQGLQFLIQYYNGEERAKGNILERFSAQQFPDLHSELNLSSLELGDSALYFCASSVLGQGSYNEQFFGPGTRLTVL.